These T cell receptor beta chains were read from a single sample in a study of T cells after yellow fever vaccination. TCRdb redid the calling of the 5' RACE reads with MiXCR, one entry per CDR3 protein. The table records tens of thousands of distinct CDR3 sequences, 6.5% to 8% of them present only once. This sample comprised CD8+ T cells sorted from PBMCs, obtained 15 days after the yellow fever booster vaccination. The origin of the receptors is a man aged 30-40 years who received the YFV17D yellow fever vaccine. Both conserved end residues are part of each CDR3. A D gene is named only where the DNA matches it firmly. Clone sizes are given selectively: once, few, many, or a class where the clone is expanded.

DNA | CDR3 | D | J | V | size
TGTGCCAGCAGTACCCTGGCGAGCGGGAGGGGAAGCGGGGAGCTGTTTTTT | CASSTLASGRGSGELFF | TRBD2 | TRBJ2-2 | TRBV6-2/TRBV6-3 | many
TGTGCCAGCAGGGACGGGACAGGGGGTAACTATGGCTACACCTTC | CASRDGTGGNYGYTF | TRBD1 | TRBJ1-2 | TRBV25-1 | many
TGCAGTGCTAGACAGCTAGCCTACGAGCAGTACTTC | CSARQLAYEQYF | . | TRBJ2-7 | TRBV20-1 | many
TGTGCCAGCAGTTTCCCGTCAACTCACGTGACAGGGGACTCCTACGAGCAGTACTTC | CASSFPSTHVTGDSYEQYF | TRBD1 | TRBJ2-7 | TRBV28 | many
TGCAGTGCTAGGATTTCCTCCTACGAGCAGTACTTC | CSARISSYEQYF | . | TRBJ2-7 | TRBV20-1 | many
TGTGCCAGCAGTCTGGGACTAGCGGGAATGGAGACCCAGTACTTC | CASSLGLAGMETQYF | TRBD2 | TRBJ2-5 | TRBV27 | many
TGTGCCTGGAGCCTCGGTCGATATCAGCCCCAGCATTTT | CAWSLGRYQPQHF | . | TRBJ1-5 | TRBV30 | many
TGTGCCAGCAGGATTCATAGCGGAACCAACAGGAATGAGCAGTTCTTC | CASRIHSGTNRNEQFF | . | TRBJ2-1 | TRBV28 | few
TGTGCCAGCAGCGCGGAAGGCAAGTACCACGAGCAGTACTTC | CASSAEGKYHEQYF | . | TRBJ2-7 | TRBV2 | many
TGCAGTGCTGTGCCGGACACGTCCACAGATACGCAGTATTTT | CSAVPDTSTDTQYF | . | TRBJ2-3 | TRBV20-1 | many
TGTGCCAGCAGCCCCGGGCCGACAAACGAGCAGTACTTC | CASSPGPTNEQYF | . | TRBJ2-7 | TRBV7-9 | .
TGTGCCAGCAGTGAATTTTTTTTGCTAGGGGGCGACGTCGGGGAGCTGTTTTTT | CASSEFFLLGGDVGELFF | TRBD1 | TRBJ2-2 | TRBV25-1 | many
TGTGCCAGCAGCCATCATTCGACGGTACCCGAGCAGTACTTC | CASSHHSTVPEQYF | . | TRBJ2-7 | TRBV7-2 | many
TGTGCCAGCAGTTTATCCCACGGCACTGAAGCTTTCTTT | CASSLSHGTEAFF | . | TRBJ1-1 | TRBV27 | many
TGCAGTGCCATCGGCTACATAAACGGGGCGCCGCAAGAGACCCAGTACTTC | CSAIGYINGAPQETQYF | . | TRBJ2-5 | TRBV20-1 | many
TGTGCCAGCAGTTCCCATAACACTGAAGCTTTCTTT | CASSSHNTEAFF | . | TRBJ1-1 | TRBV27 | many
TGTGCCAGCAGTTTAAGCTTACAGGGAAATTCACCCCTCCACTTT | CASSLSLQGNSPLHF | . | TRBJ1-6 | TRBV27 | many
TGTGCCAGCAGCGTAGAGGGCAGGGCCAACGTCCTGACTTTC | CASSVEGRANVLTF | . | TRBJ2-6 | TRBV9 | many
TGTGCCAGCAGTGGGGGGACAGGGGCTTTCTACGAGCAGTACTTC | CASSGGTGAFYEQYF | TRBD1 | TRBJ2-7 | TRBV27 | many
TGTGCCAGCAGTTTTGGACAGGGAGGCACCGGGGAGCTGTTTTTT | CASSFGQGGTGELFF | TRBD1 | TRBJ2-2 | TRBV6-5 | many
TGCAGTGCTAGAGAAAGATGGGAGGGGGGACCTTACTCAAAACTGTTTTTT | CSARERWEGGPYSKLFF | . | TRBJ1-4 | TRBV20-1 | .
TGTGCCAGCAGCTTAGAACCGACCGGGACAGGGGCCGGCTACACCTTC | CASSLEPTGTGAGYTF | TRBD1 | TRBJ1-2 | TRBV7-9 | many
TGTGCCAGCAGCCCGTACGGCCCCGCTGCCAATGAGCAGTTCTTC | CASSPYGPAANEQFF | . | TRBJ2-1 | TRBV7-2 | many
TGTGCCAGCAGTTCCTCTGGGACTCCAACCTACGAGCAGTACTTC | CASSSSGTPTYEQYF | . | TRBJ2-7 | TRBV6-5 | many
TGCGCCAGCAGTGAGAGGGACAGAACCTACGAGCAGTACTTC | CASSERDRTYEQYF | TRBD1 | TRBJ2-7 | TRBV10-2 | many
TGTGCCAGCAGTTCCCCAGACGGCTACGAGCAGTACTTC | CASSSPDGYEQYF | . | TRBJ2-7 | TRBV27 | many
TGTGCCACTAGCGGGAGTCTCACAGATACGCAGTATTTT | CATSGSLTDTQYF | TRBD2 | TRBJ2-3 | TRBV15 | many
TGTGCCAGCAGTTTCCCGGGACAGGGGGCGAGAGGCTACACCTTC | CASSFPGQGARGYTF | TRBD1 | TRBJ1-2 | TRBV28 | .
TGTGCCAGCAGTTTAGGACAGGGTAATGAGCAGTTCTTC | CASSLGQGNEQFF | TRBD1 | TRBJ2-1 | TRBV12-3/TRBV12-4 | many
TGCGCCAGCAGCCAGACAGGGGAAGGATCACCCCTCCACTTT | CASSQTGEGSPLHF | TRBD1 | TRBJ1-6 | TRBV5-1 | many
TGTGCCAGCAGCTTAGATCTGGGGGCCTCCTACGAGCAGTACTTC | CASSLDLGASYEQYF | . | TRBJ2-7 | TRBV7-2 | many
TGTGCCTGGAGTTGGGGGGGCGACACTGAAGCTTTCTTT | CAWSWGGDTEAFF | . | TRBJ1-1 | TRBV30 | many
TGTGCCAGCAGCTTTTTGATCTATGAGCAGTTCTTC | CASSFLIYEQFF | . | TRBJ2-1 | TRBV7-9 | .
TGTGCCAGCAGCTTACCGGGAGTCCAAATTAGGGATGAGCAGTTCTTC | CASSLPGVQIRDEQFF | . | TRBJ2-1 | TRBV11-2 | few
TGCAGTGCTAGAGTATTGGCTAGCGGGGATTACTCCTACAATGAGCAGTTCTTC | CSARVLASGDYSYNEQFF | TRBD2 | TRBJ2-1 | TRBV20-1 | many
TGCGCCAGCAAGACTCCCGAGGAGACCCAGTACTTC | CASKTPEETQYF | . | TRBJ2-5 | TRBV5-1 | many
TGTGCCAGCAGCCCCCGGGCTAGCGGTTCCTACGAGCAGTACTTC | CASSPRASGSYEQYF | TRBD2 | TRBJ2-7 | TRBV7-9 | many
TGCAGCGTTGAACGTCAGGGGGCAATTGATGGCTACACCTTC | CSVERQGAIDGYTF | TRBD1 | TRBJ1-2 | TRBV29-1 | many
TGCGCCAGCAGCCAACCCGGACAGGAAAACTATGGCTACACCTTC | CASSQPGQENYGYTF | TRBD1 | TRBJ1-2 | TRBV4-1 | few
TGCAGCGTGGGGGGGGGACAGTCCTACGAGCAGTACTTC | CSVGGGQSYEQYF | . | TRBJ2-7 | TRBV29-1 | many